This T cell receptor (beta chain) emerged from a study of shared clonotypes between healthy human individuals. At the level of the study: Aged 18 to 49, the donors were two women and a few men. Plates per donor: three CD4 naive, three CD4 memory, two CD8 naive, one CD8 memory.

The healthy adult donors were HIV-negative and reported no recent acute infections or vaccinations. Memory CD4+ cells were the fraction left after CD45RA+ naive selection. Clones were read by immunoSEQ multiplex PCR, and TCRdb kept only the in-frame ones, dropping some. Among some 2 million clones listed, 95% were seen once. This CDR3 region has 14 residues. V was clipped by 6 bases and J by 4 bases, with 15 bases between them. The V gene's germline CDR1 is LNHNV and CDR2 YYDKDF (reference sequence). Sequencing was done on a sample of naive CD4+ T cells sorted from blood. The subset here: CD45RA+ positively selected. The clonotype comes from a young man in good health. The chain combines TRBV15 with TRBJ1-2; tentative D call: TRBD1 (6 bases). Written as DNA, the CDR3 is TGTGCCACCAGGAAACAGGGCTCCATCTATGGCTACACCTTC. Residues: CATRKQGSIYGYTF.